The clone carrying this T cell receptor (beta chain) has a single count. What it binds is unknown. This sample is drawn from a study of T cell responses to AZD1222 COVID-19 vaccine. Findings of the study overall: With dominance at 160-218 and 743-854, vaccine-associated CD4 TCRs spanned spike.

Profiling relied on immunoSEQ multiplex PCR, and the TCRdb table lists in-frame clones only, not all of them. The table records 100,000 to 130,000 clones, around 89% of them present only once. The sequenced sample was peripheral blood, obtained on day 0 of AZD1222 vaccination. This TCR was sampled from an adult in good health.

CDR3 coding DNA: TGCGCCAGCAGCCAAGATACGGCAGGTACATTCAATGAGCAGTTCTTC. Encoded protein: CASSQDTAGTFNEQFF. V gene TRBV4-1 combines with J gene TRBJ2-1, with no clear D. The CDR3 covers 16 residues. V was clipped by 0 bases and J by 6 bases, with 15 bases between them. CDR1 and CDR2 (germline): MGHRA, YSYEKL.